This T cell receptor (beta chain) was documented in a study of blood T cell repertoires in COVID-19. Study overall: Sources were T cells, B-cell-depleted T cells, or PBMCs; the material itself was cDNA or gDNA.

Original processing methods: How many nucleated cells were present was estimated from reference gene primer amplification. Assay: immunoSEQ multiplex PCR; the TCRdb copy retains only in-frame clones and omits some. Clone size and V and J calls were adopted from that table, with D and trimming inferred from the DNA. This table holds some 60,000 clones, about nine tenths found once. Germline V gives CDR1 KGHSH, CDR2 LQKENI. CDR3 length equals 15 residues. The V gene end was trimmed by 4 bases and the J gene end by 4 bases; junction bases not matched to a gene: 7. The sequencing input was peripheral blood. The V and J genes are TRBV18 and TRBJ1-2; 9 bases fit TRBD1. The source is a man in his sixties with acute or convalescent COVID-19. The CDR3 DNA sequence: TGTGCCAGCTCACGCTCCGGGACAGGGTCCTATGGCTACACCTTC. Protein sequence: CASSRSGTGSYGYTF.